The clone carrying this T cell receptor (beta chain) was seen a single time. Assay used: immunoSEQ multiplex PCR; TCRdb lists only in-frame clones, some missing. The table lists approximately 74,000 clones, 75% to 95% of them singletons. This CDR3 is 15 amino acids long. V lost 4 bases and J lost 4, with 17 bases in between. Germline CDR1 is LNHDA and CDR2 is SQIVND (reference sequence). The sample originates from a study of OX40 agonist ivuxolimab in advanced cancers. Sequencing used CD4+ or CD8+ T cells sorted from blood, obtained in a trial of the OX40 agonist ivuxolimab. The chain links TRBV19 to TRBJ2-7, with D maybe TRBD1 (6 bases). The source of this sequence is an adult with an advanced solid tumor such as melanoma, head and neck, liver or kidney cancer. The CDR3: CASSTPRDNTYEQYF. CDR3 DNA sequence: TGTGCCAGTAGTACACCCCGGGACAACACATACGAGCAGTACTTC.